A single TCR beta chain is shown here with its context. The antigen it recognizes is unknown. Nothing much larger sits one base from this clone, and base qualities are not available. The data were taken from a study of cytomegalovirus exposure and HLA in healthy donors (dated by TCRdb to about 2017). As for the study more broadly: An earlier analysis of approximately 550 of the donors reported 250 to 300 Gb of sequence data and 100 million to 130 million unique TCR beta sequences from about 200 million T cells. Approximately 310 gigabases of sequencing data and 70 million to 85 million unique TCR sequences were included in an early release covering over 600 HLA-typed donors. Among the 398 genotyped donors, about 83% belonged to the genetic ancestry cluster associated with self-reported Caucasian donors. The study aimed to test whether cataloging public T cell receptors could reveal signatures of past pathogen exposure. The study profiled the T cell repertoires of hundreds of subjects by immunosequencing and related them to cytomegalovirus serostatus. Along with the approximately 650-subject first cohort, a separate validation cohort of roughly 110 different subjects was used. High-throughput TCR immunosequencing, statistical association of individual TCRs with disease status, and machine learning were combined to predict cytomegalovirus infection status. A later analysis re-analyzed previously published TCR beta repertoires from 660 or so donors and added high-resolution HLA genotyping to study TCR occurrence patterns. Rather than drawing on any new phenotypic data, the later analysis identified candidate immune exposures from TCR beta sequences and the way those sequences occurred across donors. An earlier analysis of roughly 600 of the donors used high-throughput TCR beta sequencing to judge whether each TCR beta V gene segment behaved as functional or pseudogenic. Donor age, sex, ethnicity and CMV serostatus were compiled together with the repertoire data. In a later genetic analysis, genome-wide SNP genotypes for about three fifths of the 666 donors were used, and that subset was treated as a discovery cohort. Every repertoire in the discovery cohort had been generated on one and the same sequencing platform. HLA typing covered class I and class II loci at four-digit resolution. The number of donors typed differed by locus, with about 629-630 for A, B, C, DRB1 and DQB1, 522 for DQA1, approximately 570 for DPA1, and 472 for DPB1. Four or five DR-DQ haplotypes were handled as single units for association and clustering, since linkage in the cohort was strong. Among a few hundred genotyped donors of the cohort, an average of approximately 240,000 unique TCR beta nucleotide sequences were sequenced per donor, 15% to 20% of them non-productive.

Spanning cysteine to phenylalanine, the CDR3 consists of 15 amino acids. The sequence is cut down to CDR3 DNA, 45 bases in frame from base 1. V gives up 5 bases and J gives up 6 bases, and the segment between their germline ends measures 17 bases. As encoded in the germline V gene, CDR1 is SGHVS while CDR2 is FNYEAQ. The cohort comprised 666 healthy bone marrow donors. Cohort members were all nominally healthy when sampled, although unrecorded immune exposures were likely present. The donor was CMV seronegative and was included in the group of a few hundred seronegative cohort members. A peripheral blood sample was collected from each donor, and TCR beta sequencing was performed on peripheral blood mononuclear cells. Genomic DNA extraction from the blood cell samples was performed with the Qiagen DNeasy Blood Extraction Kit. The library was made by the immunoSEQ multiplex PCR assay. For the multiplex PCR, a mixture combining 60 forward primers for TCR Vbeta segments and 13 reverse primers for TCR Jbeta segments was used. Amplification of the CDR3 region of rearranged TCR beta genes was performed with a multiplex PCR assay on genomic DNA. On the Illumina HiSeq System, the amplified TCR beta libraries were sequenced as 87-base-pair reads. The paper's processing steps were these. A later analysis tallied 70 million to 100 million unique TCR beta chains across the 610 or so repertoires, and approximately 12 million of those chains were shared by two or more donors. A nearest-neighbor algorithm error-corrected the raw reads and collapsed the reads into unique sequences, merging closely related sequences to remove PCR and sequencing errors. CDR3 sequences were aligned to IMGT reference sequences to assign V, D and J gene segments. For a sequence to be retained, a match of at least six nucleotides to both a V gene segment and a J gene segment was required. A rearrangement was called productive if the CDR3 had no stop codons and remained in frame with V and J, and every other rearrangement was called non-productive. CDR3 was defined according to IMGT convention as the region running from the second conserved V-encoded cysteine to the conserved J-encoded phenylalanine. The earlier analysis of fewer than 750 of the donors excluded sequences that lacked an unambiguous match to a single V gene segment. An earlier analysis of a few hundred of the donors called V segments functional above 56.7% productive rearrangements and segregating when the between-donor standard deviation exceeded 5%. A statistical classification framework was built to diagnose cytomegalovirus status from the catalog of TCR beta chain sequences. In a later analysis, V and J genes were assigned by comparing TCR nucleotide sequences against IMGT/GENE-DB human TR gene sequences. Using the TCRdist pipeline, a later analysis assigned CDR3 sequences along with most-parsimonious VDJ recombination scenarios. In a later analysis, each TCR beta chain was defined by its CDR3 amino acid sequence together with its V-gene family, and reads without a unique V-gene family were excluded. To address suspected cross-contamination and a sequencing artifact, a later analysis removed 592 highly shared, low-generation-probability nucleotide sequences. In a later analysis, a clonal expansion index was calculated for each public chain from normalized within-repertoire ranks of inferred template counts. Generation probabilities in a later analysis came from a VDJ recombination model fitted to out-of-frame rearrangements, and those results were checked against IGoR. A later analysis scored TCR-TCR, TCR-HLA and TCR-CMV co-occurrence with hypergeometric tests, applying a repertoire-size bias correction to TCR pairs. To estimate false discovery rates, a later analysis permuted the HLA or CMV assignments 20 times. In a later analysis, co-occurring TCRs were grouped with DBSCAN, and TCRdist sequence similarity was added when clustering was performed within HLA-allele-positive subsets. Repertoires with fewer than 30,000 or more than 120,000 public chains were left out of co-occurrence clustering, as were a handful of repertoires with anomalous nucleotide sharing. TCRdb retrieved this table from immuneACCESS and kept in-frame rearrangements only. Not all clones are present; in checked studies, unresolved V genes account for under half, and no reason is known for the remainder. V, J and clone size are taken as reported in that table, and D and trimming were inferred from the DNA itself. The sample contains around 90,000 clones, roughly 77% of them found a single time. Of the sample, 5.5% to 8% is held by the ten largest clones.

Study-wide findings and limitations: In a later analysis, the rate of TCR association differed among HLA loci, with DRB1 alleles having the most associated TCRs and HLA-C alleles having the fewest. Across donors, most TCR sequences were observed very rarely, whereas some public TCRs were present in many individuals. In an earlier analysis of roughly 500 of the donors, most TCR beta V segments appeared in productive rearrangements about 90% or about 30% of the time, broadly matching IMGT annotations. The classifier was reported to diagnose cytomegalovirus status with high specificity and sensitivity in both the original cohort and the validation cohort. Correlated functional status among segregating V segments might be attributable to linkage disequilibrium, but an unknown experimental factor could not be ruled out. In vitro tests confirmed that a few of the cytomegalovirus-associated TCR beta chains recognize cytomegalovirus antigens. The cohort was sequenced for TCR beta chains only, and without alpha or paired-chain data the features that could be detected were limited. The sequencing pipeline was judged likely to have produced a cluster of highly shared sequence variants as a technical artifact. In the study, 150 to 200 TCR beta chains were listed as associated with cytomegalovirus. Most CMV-associated TCR beta chains appeared to be HLA-restricted in a later analysis, and the HLA associations seemed to be driven largely by CMV exposure. A later analysis associated 15,000 to 20,000 TCR beta sequences with specific HLA alleles at a false discovery rate of 0.05. A later analysis reported that several top co-occurrence clusters appeared linked to parvovirus B19, influenza, CMV and Epstein-Barr virus. Compared with equally common non-associated chains, HLA-associated TCR beta chains in a later analysis were more clonally expanded and had lower generation probabilities. The only immune exposure information available for the cohort was CMV serostatus. Compared with the approximately 670-donor mean, donors in an Asian-associated ancestry cluster had fewer N-insertions in productive TCRs, according to a later genetic analysis. Assigning TCR associations to individual alleles was difficult when HLA alleles, especially DR and DQ, strongly co-occurred. A later genetic analysis associated a missense DCLRE1C variant with V-gene and J-gene trimming of TCR beta chains, and an independent cohort replicated the association. A further reported finding was that TCR beta sequences accurately predicted the HLA-A and HLA-B alleles for most subjects in the first cohort. Over 15 rarely observed V segments, including chromosome 9 orphons, were excluded from the earlier analysis of just under 600 of the donors because counts were too low. Because HLA typing was missing for some donors at each locus, association tests included only the typed subset. Some IMGT-functional V segments, including TRBV6-2 and TRBV6-3, could not be distinguished by the 87-base-pair reads and were therefore excluded. The authors suggested that the approach could potentially be generalized to other disease states and immunological phenotypes. Roughly uniform sequencing depth across donors was assumed in presence/absence analyses, although this assumption may not hold.

The sample was PBMCs. The sequence is built from TRBV7-6 and TRBJ2-1, and TRBD1 may be the D gene, going by 6 matching bases. This clonotype originated in a man in his thirties or forties in good health and CMV-seronegative. The CDR3 reads CASSLRDNSPNEQFF. The nucleotide sequence reads as follows: TGTGCCAGCAGCCTCCGGGACAACTCACCCAATGAGCAGTTCTTC.